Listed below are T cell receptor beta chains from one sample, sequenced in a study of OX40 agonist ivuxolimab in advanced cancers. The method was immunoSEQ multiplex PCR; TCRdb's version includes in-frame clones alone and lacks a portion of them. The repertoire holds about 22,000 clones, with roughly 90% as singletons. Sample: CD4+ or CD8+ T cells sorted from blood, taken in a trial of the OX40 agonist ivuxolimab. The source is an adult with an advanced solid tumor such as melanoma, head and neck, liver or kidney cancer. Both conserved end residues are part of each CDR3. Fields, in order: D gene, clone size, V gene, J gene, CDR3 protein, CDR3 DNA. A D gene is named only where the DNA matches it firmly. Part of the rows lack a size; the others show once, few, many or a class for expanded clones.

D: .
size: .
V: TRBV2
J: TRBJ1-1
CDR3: CASFRGGRNTEAFF
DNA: TGTGCCAGCTTCAGGGGAGGGCGGAACACTGAAGCTTTCTTT

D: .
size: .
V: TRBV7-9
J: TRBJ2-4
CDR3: CASSSPLASASKNIQYF
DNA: TGTGCCAGCAGCTCCCCCCTAGCCAGCGCGTCCAAAAACATTCAGTACTTC

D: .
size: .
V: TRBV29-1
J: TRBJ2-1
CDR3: CSVDSRSSYNEQFF
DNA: TGCAGCGTTGACTCGCGGAGCTCCTACAATGAGCAGTTCTTC

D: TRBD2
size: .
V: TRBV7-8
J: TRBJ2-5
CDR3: CASSAPLAGGVETQYF
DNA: TGTGCCAGCAGCGCCCCCCTGGCGGGGGGGGTGGAGACCCAGTACTTC

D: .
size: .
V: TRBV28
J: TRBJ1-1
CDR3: CASRLGTEAFF
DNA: TGTGCCAGCCGGCTGGGCACTGAAGCTTTCTTT

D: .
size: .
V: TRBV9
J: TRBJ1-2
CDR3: CASSVLSSNYGYTF
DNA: TGTGCCAGCAGCGTATTATCCTCTAACTATGGCTACACCTTC

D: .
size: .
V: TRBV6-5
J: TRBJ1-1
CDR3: CASSYSAGRTEAFF
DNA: TGTGCCAGCAGTTACTCGGCCGGCCGCACTGAAGCTTTCTTT

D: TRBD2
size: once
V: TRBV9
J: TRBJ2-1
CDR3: CASSPSGSWNEQFF
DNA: TGTGCCAGCAGCCCTAGCGGGAGTTGGAATGAGCAGTTCTTC

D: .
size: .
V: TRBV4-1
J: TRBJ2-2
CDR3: CASSQAVVGELFF
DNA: TGCGCCAGCAGCCAAGCAGTAGTGGGGGAGCTGTTTTTT

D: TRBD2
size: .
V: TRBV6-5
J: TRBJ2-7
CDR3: CASRLAGTSYEQYF
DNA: TGTGCCAGCAGACTAGCGGGAACCTCCTACGAGCAGTACTTC

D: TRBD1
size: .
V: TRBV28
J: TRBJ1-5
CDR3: CASSNGQGQPQHF
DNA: TGTGCCAGCAGCAATGGACAGGGACAGCCCCAGCATTTT

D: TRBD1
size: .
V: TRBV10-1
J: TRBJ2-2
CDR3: CASSENRGHTGELFF
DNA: TGCGCCAGCAGTGAGAATAGGGGGCACACCGGGGAGCTGTTTTTT

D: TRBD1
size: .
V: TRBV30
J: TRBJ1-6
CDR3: CAWSQGQGRSPLHF
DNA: TGTGCCTGGAGTCAGGGACAGGGGAGGTCACCCCTCCACTTT

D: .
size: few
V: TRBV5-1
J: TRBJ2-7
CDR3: CASSLSLDSGYEQYF
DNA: TGCGCCAGCAGCCTCAGCCTGGACAGTGGCTACGAGCAGTACTTC

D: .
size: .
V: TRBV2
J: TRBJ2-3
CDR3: CASSETSTDTQYF
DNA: TGTGCCAGCAGTGAAACTAGCACAGATACGCAGTATTTT

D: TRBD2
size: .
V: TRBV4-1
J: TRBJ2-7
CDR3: CASSLSGSSYEQYF
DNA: TGCGCCAGCAGCCTAAGCGGGAGTAGCTACGAGCAGTACTTC

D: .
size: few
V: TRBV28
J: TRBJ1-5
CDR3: CASSPPQHF
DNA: TGTGCCAGCAGTCCTCCCCAGCATTTT

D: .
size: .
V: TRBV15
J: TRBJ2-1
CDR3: CATSREGLSYNEQFF
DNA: TGTGCCACCAGCAGAGAGGGACTCTCATACAATGAGCAGTTCTTC

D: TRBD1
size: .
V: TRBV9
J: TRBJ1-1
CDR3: CASKRDRGRNTEAFF
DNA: TGTGCCAGTAAGAGGGACAGGGGGCGGAACACTGAAGCTTTCTTT

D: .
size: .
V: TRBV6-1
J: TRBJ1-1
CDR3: CASTVYRGLNTEAFF
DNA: TGTGCCAGCACGGTCTATAGGGGGTTGAACACTGAAGCTTTCTTT

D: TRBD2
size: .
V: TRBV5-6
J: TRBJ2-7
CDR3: CASSLVDSGLAAYEQYF
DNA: TGTGCCAGCAGCTTGGTCGACTCGGGACTAGCGGCCTACGAGCAGTACTTC

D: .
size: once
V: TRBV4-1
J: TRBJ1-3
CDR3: CASSHPPAGTRGNTIYF
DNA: TGCGCCAGCAGCCACCCCCCCGCGGGAACGAGGGGAAACACCATATATTTT

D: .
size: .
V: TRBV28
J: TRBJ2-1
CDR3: CASSGGNEQFF
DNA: TGTGCCAGCAGTGGGGGCAACGAGCAGTTCTTC

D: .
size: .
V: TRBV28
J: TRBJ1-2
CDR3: CASSPRGLYGYTF
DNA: TGTGCCAGCAGTCCCAGGGGTCTCTATGGCTACACCTTC

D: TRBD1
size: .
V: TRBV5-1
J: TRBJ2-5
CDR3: CASSGTGLGETQYF
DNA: TGCGCCAGCAGCGGGACAGGGTTGGGAGAGACCCAGTACTTC

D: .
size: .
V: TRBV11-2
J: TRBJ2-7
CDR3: CASSFFLGGSYEQYF
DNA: TGTGCCAGCAGCTTCTTCCTCGGCGGCTCCTACGAGCAGTACTTC

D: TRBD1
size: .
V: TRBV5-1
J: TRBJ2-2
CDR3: CASSLRTGGGELFF
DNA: TGCGCCAGCAGCTTGAGGACAGGGGGCGGAGAGCTGTTTTTT

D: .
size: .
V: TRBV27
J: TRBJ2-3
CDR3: CASSLTSTNPFSTDTQYF
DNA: TGTGCCAGCAGCCTTACTAGTACCAACCCTTTCAGCACAGATACGCAGTATTTT

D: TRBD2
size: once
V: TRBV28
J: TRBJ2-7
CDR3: CATKREILYEQYF
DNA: TGTGCCACGAAGCGGGAGATCCTATACGAGCAGTACTTC

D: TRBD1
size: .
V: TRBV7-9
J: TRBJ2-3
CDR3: CASSPRTGAALDTQYF
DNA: TGTGCCAGCAGCCCCCGGACAGGGGCAGCCTTAGATACGCAGTATTTT

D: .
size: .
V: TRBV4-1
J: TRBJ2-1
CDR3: CASSAQAGSQFF
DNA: TGCGCCAGCAGCGCCCAGGCGGGATCTCAGTTCTTC

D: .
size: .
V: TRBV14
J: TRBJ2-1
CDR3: CASSQDGTGWGSNEQFF
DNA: TGTGCCAGCAGCCAAGATGGAACAGGATGGGGATCCAATGAGCAGTTCTTC

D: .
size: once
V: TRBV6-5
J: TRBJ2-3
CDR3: CASSYRDTQYF
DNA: TGTGCCAGCAGTTATCGGGATACGCAGTATTTT

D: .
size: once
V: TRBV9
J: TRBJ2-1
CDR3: CASSVSGYNEQFF
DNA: TGTGCCAGCAGCGTAAGTGGCTACAATGAGCAGTTCTTC

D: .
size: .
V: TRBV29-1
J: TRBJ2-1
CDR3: CSPRQDEQFF
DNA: TGCAGCCCACGACAGGATGAGCAGTTCTTC

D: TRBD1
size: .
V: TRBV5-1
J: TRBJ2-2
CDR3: CASRTGAGELFF
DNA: TGCGCCAGCAGAACAGGGGCCGGGGAGCTGTTTTTT

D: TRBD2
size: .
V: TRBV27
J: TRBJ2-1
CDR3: CASSLGLAGAGEQFF
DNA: TGTGCCAGCAGTCTCGGACTAGCGGGAGCGGGAGAGCAGTTCTTC

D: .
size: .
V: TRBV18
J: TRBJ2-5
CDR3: CASSRQEQETQYF
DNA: TGTGCCAGCTCAAGACAAGAACAAGAGACCCAGTACTTC

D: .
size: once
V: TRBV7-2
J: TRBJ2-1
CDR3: CASSLGYNEQFF
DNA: TGTGCCAGCAGCTTAGGGTACAATGAGCAGTTCTTC

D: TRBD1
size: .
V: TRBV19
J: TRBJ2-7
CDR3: CASSPGQGAYEQYF
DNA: TGTGCCAGTAGTCCGGGACAGGGGGCTTACGAGCAGTACTTC

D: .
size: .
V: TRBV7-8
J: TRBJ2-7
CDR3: CASSRGGRSSYEQYF
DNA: TGTGCCAGCAGCCGAGGGGGGAGGAGCTCCTACGAGCAGTACTTC

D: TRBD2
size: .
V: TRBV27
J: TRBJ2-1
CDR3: CASSLGLAVYNEQFF
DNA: TGTGCCAGCAGTTTGGGACTAGCGGTCTACAATGAGCAGTTCTTC